This T cell receptor (beta chain) stems from a study of beta chain features in type 1 diabetes. Reverse transcription of all isolated RNA meant that expressed TCRB transcripts were sequenced. Data came from immunoSEQ multiplex PCR; TCRdb stores just in-frame clones and leaves some out. The data show about 140,000 clones, with 9.5% to 10% seen just once and 0.5% to 0.65% held by the top ten. This clone was picked up a small number of times. The CDR3 is 14 residues long. Trimming removed 7 bases from V and 1 base from J, with 13 bases in between. Per germline, CDR1 SEHNR and CDR2 FQNEAQ (reference sequence). Purity (above 95%) was reached by all sorted populations.

Sequenced input: central memory CD4+ T cells from blood. The V and J genes are TRBV7-9 and TRBJ1-1, with D hard to call. The clonotype comes from a woman aged 35 to 49 in good health. Here the CDR3 reads CASITGVGNTEAFF. The CDR3 DNA reads TGTGCCAGCATTACCGGGGTGGGGAACACTGAAGCTTTCTTT. The complete variable domain, with remaining parts taken from reference TRBV7-9 and TRBJ1-1, reads DTGVSQNPRHKITKRGQNVTFRCDPISEHNRLYWYRQTLGQGPEFLTYFQNEAQLEKSRLLSDRFSAERPKGSFSTLEIQRTEQGDSAMYLCASITGVGNTEAFFGQGTRLTVV.